This T cell receptor beta chain was sequenced in a study of OX40 agonist ivuxolimab in advanced cancers. Notes on this clone: Its antigen is not known.

CDR1 SGDLS and CDR2 YYNGEE come from the germline V gene. V shed 7 bases, J shed 0 bases, and the junction held 5 bases outside the gene matches. The CDR3 runs 16 residues. Assay used: immunoSEQ multiplex PCR; TCRdb lists only in-frame clones, some missing. The table has roughly 70,000 clones, just over 85% seen once. Broader study findings: No determination was made of the antigen specificity of the expanded peripheral T cells.

This receptor was obtained from an adult with an advanced solid tumor such as melanoma, head and neck, liver or kidney cancer. The chain employs TRBV9 and TRBJ2-6; 9 positions agree with TRBD1. Material: CD4+ or CD8+ T cells sorted from blood, obtained in a trial of the OX40 agonist ivuxolimab. In nucleotides, the CDR3 is TGTGCCAGCTGCCGGGACAGGGACTCTGGGGCCAACGTCCTGACTTTC. Amino acid sequence: CASCRDRDSGANVLTF.